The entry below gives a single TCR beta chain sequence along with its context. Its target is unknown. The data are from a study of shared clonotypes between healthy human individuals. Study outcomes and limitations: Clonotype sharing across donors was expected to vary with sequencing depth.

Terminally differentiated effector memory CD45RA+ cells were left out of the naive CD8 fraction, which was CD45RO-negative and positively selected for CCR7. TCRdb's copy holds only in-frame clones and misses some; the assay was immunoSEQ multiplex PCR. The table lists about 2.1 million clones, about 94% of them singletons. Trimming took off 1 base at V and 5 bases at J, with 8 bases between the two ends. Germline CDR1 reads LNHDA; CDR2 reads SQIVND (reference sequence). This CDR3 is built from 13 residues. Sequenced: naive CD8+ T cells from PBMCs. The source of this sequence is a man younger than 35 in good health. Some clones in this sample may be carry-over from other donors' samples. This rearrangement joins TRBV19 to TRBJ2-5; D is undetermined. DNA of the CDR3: TGTGCCAGTAGTATAGTGGGCACGGAGACCCAGTACTTC. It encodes CASSIVGTETQYF. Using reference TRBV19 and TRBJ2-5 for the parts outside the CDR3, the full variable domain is DGGITQSPKYLFRKEGQNVTLSCEQNLNHDAMYWYRQDPGQGLRLIYYSQIVNDFQKGDIAEGYSVSREKKESFPLTVTSAQKNPTAFYLCASSIVGTETQYFGPGTRLLVL.